This section outlines one T cell receptor beta chain sequence together with its context. As yet, its antigen is unknown. Naive CD8 isolation took CD45RO-negative cells positively selected for CCR7 and excluded terminally differentiated effector memory CD45RA+ cells. V was pared by 4 bases and J by 7 bases, with 19 bases between. The CDR3 contains 15 residues. Germline V gene data show CDR1 as LGHNA and CDR2 as YNFKEQ. Clones were read by immunoSEQ multiplex PCR, and TCRdb kept only the in-frame ones, dropping some. The sample holds roughly 2,000,000 clones, around 93% seen once. The data stem from a study of shared clonotypes between healthy human individuals. Study-level points and caveats: Around 5% of naive CD4 clonotypes were common to several donors.

The chain has TRBV4-2 and TRBJ1-1; no reliable D call. The sequenced sample consisted of naive CD8+ T cells from PBMCs. This TCR was sampled from a man aged 18-30 years in good health. Some clones in this sample may be carry-over from other donors' samples. The CDR3 DNA follows: TGTGCCAGCAGCCCAGGAGTGGGTGGTTACGGTGAAGCTTTCTTT. It specifies CASSPGVGGYGEAFF.